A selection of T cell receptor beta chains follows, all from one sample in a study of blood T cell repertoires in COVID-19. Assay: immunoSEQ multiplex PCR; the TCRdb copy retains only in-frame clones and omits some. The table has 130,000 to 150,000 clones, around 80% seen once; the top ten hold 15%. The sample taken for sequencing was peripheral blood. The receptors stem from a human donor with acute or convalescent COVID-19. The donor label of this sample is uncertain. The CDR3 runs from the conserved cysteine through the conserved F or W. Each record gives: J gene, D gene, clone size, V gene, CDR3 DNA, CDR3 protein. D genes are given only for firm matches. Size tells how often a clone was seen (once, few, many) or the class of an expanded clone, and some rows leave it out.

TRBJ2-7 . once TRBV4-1 TGCGCCAGCAGCCCCGGTAGTGGGGGGACTGCCTACGAGCAGTACTTC CASSPGSGGTAYEQYF
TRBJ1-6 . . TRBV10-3 TGTGCCATCAGTGACCGGACAGACTATTCACCCCTCCACTTT CAISDRTDYSPLHF
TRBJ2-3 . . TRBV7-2 TGTGCCAGCAGCTTTAGGATGGGGCCGGGCCCAGATACGCAGTATTTT CASSFRMGPGPDTQYF
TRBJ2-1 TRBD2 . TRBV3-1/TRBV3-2 TGTGCCAGCAGCCATCTAGCGGAGAGGGGAATCAATGAGCAGTTCTTC CASSHLAERGINEQFF
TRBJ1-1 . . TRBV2 TGTGCCAGCAGTGCCCAGATTACTGAAGCTTTCTTT CASSAQITEAFF
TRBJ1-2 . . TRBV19 TGTGCCAGTAGTACGACTAGTCCCTATGGCTACACCTTC CASSTTSPYGYTF
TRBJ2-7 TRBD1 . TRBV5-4 TGTGCCAGCAGCCACCGGGACAGGGGGCTCTACGAGCAGTACTTC CASSHRDRGLYEQYF
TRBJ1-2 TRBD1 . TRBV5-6 TGTGCCAGCAGCTACAGGGGGCAGTCCTATGGCTACACCTTC CASSYRGQSYGYTF
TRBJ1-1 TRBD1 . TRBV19 TGTGCCAGTAGTGACAGGGGAGAAGCTTTCTTT CASSDRGEAFF
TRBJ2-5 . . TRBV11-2 TGTGCCAGCAGCTTAGATCTCCAGGGCCGGAGAGAGACCCAGTACTTC CASSLDLQGRRETQYF
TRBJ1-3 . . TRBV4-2 TGTGCCAGCAGCCAAGATCGGGGGTTTCGCACCTCTGGAAACACCATATATTTT CASSQDRGFRTSGNTIYF
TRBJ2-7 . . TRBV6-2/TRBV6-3 TGTGCCAGCAGTTACTCGAAGGAGGGAAATCGCGACGAGCAGTACTTC CASSYSKEGNRDEQYF
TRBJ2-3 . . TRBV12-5 TGTGCTAGTGGTTCGAGTGGGGGCGGACAGCCCTTTTCGCAGTATTTT CASGSSGGGQPFSQYF
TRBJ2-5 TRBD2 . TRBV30 TGTGCCTGGAGTGAGGGACTAGCGGGGGGTCAAGAGACCCAGTACTTC CAWSEGLAGGQETQYF
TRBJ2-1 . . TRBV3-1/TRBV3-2 TGTGCCAGCAGCCAAGATGACAGAACCTACAATGAGCAGTTCTTC CASSQDDRTYNEQFF
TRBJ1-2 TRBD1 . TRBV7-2 TGTGCCAGCAGCCCCGGGACAGGAACGAACTATGGCTACACCTTC CASSPGTGTNYGYTF
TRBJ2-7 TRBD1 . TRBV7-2 TGTGCCAGCAGCTTAGCGGGACAGCCCTACGAGCAGTACTTC CASSLAGQPYEQYF
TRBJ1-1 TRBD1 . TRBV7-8 TGTGCCAGCAGCTTGGTGAACAGGGGTGAAGCTTTCTTT CASSLVNRGEAFF
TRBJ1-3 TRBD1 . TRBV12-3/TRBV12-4 TGTGCCAGCAGTCCCTCCGGGACAGGGGACAATTTT CASSPSGTGDNF
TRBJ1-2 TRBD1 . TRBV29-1 TGCAGCCTCGACAGGGGGGGTGGCTACACCTTC CSLDRGGGYTF
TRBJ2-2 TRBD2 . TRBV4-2 TGTGCCAGCAGCCTACGGACTAGCGGGACGACCGGGGAGCTGTTTTTT CASSLRTSGTTGELFF
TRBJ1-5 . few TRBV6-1 TGTGCCAGCAGTGAGGGCGCGTTAGGCAATCAGCCCCAGCATTTT CASSEGALGNQPQHF
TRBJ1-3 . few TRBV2 TGTGCCAGCAGCCGCCCTGGGGGGTCCGGAAACACCATATATTTT CASSRPGGSGNTIYF
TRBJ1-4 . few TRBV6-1 TGTGCCAGCAGTGATCGACAGTCTAATGAAAAACTGTTTTTT CASSDRQSNEKLFF
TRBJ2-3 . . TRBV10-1 TGCGCCAGCAGTGACTCAGGGCGGGATACGCAGTATTTT CASSDSGRDTQYF
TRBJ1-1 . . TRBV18 TGTGCCAGCTCACCACCGAACAGGGAAAGGGTGAACACTGAAGCTTTCTTT CASSPPNRERVNTEAFF
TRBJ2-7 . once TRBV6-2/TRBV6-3 TGTGCCAGCAGTTACATCAGGTTCCCCCTCTACGAGCAGTACTTC CASSYIRFPLYEQYF
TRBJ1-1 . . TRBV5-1 TGCGCCAGCAGCCTGGGTTATCCAGGTGAAATTAACACTGAAGCTTTCTTT CASSLGYPGEINTEAFF
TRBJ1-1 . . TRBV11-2 TGTGCCAGCAGCTTTTCGACAGTGAACACTGAAGCTTTCTTT CASSFSTVNTEAFF
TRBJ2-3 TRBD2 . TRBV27 TGTGCCAGCAGTCGACATGGACTTGGACTAGCGGGGGTCTTTCAAGATACGCAGTATTTT CASSRHGLGLAGVFQDTQYF
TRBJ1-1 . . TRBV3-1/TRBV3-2 TGTGCCAGCAGCCCACGTAGCTGGGAGCGATTCAAAGCTTTCTTT CASSPRSWERFKAFF
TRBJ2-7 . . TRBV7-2 TGTGCCAGCAGCCTTACCATTTATTCGACAGCAACCGGGCAGTACTTC CASSLTIYSTATGQYF
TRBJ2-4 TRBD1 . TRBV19 TGTGCCAGCCTGGACAGGAGGGCCAAAAACATTCAGTACTTC CASLDRRAKNIQYF
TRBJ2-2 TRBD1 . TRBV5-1 TGCGCCAGCAGTAAAGGGGACAGGTACACCGGGGAGCTGTTTTTT CASSKGDRYTGELFF
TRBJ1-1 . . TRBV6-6 TGTGCCAGCAGACCTAAACAGGGCCGGAACACTGAAGCTTTCTTT CASRPKQGRNTEAFF
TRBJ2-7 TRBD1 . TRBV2 TGTGCCAGCAGCCTGACAGGGGGCCCCTACGAGCAGTACTTC CASSLTGGPYEQYF
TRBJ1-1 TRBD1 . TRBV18 TGTGCCAGCTCACCATCACAGGGGTTGAACACTGAAGCTTTCTTT CASSPSQGLNTEAFF
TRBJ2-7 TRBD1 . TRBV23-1 TGCGCCAGCAGAAGTTACAGGGGGGAGCAGTACTTC CASRSYRGEQYF
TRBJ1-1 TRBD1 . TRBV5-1 TGCGCCAGCAGCTCCACAGGGGGAGGGAACACTGAAGCTTTCTTT CASSSTGGGNTEAFF
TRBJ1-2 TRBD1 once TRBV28 TGTGCCAGCAGTTACCGGGACAGGGAGGGCTACACCTTC CASSYRDREGYTF
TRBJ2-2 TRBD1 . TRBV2 TGTGCCAGTACCGGGACAGGGGGCACCGGGGAGCTGTTTTTT CASTGTGGTGELFF
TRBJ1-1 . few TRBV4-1 TGCGCCAGCAGCCAAGATCTATGGGGGGGCGACCGGAATAAAGCTTTCTTT CASSQDLWGGDRNKAFF
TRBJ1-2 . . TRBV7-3 TGTGCCAGCAGCTTATCTCCTAACTCGGGCTACACCTTC CASSLSPNSGYTF
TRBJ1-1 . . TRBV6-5 TGTGCCAGTTTCTCACCGACAGTCACTAATGAAGCTTTCTTT CASFSPTVTNEAFF
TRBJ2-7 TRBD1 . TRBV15 TGTGCCACCACCACCCCCGGGACAGGGGAGAGAGAGCAGTACTTC CATTTPGTGEREQYF
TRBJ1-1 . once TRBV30 TGTGCCTGGAGCAGGGTTGCGAACACTGAAGCTTTCTTT CAWSRVANTEAFF
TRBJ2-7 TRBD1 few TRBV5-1 TGCGCCAGCAGCACGTATCCTCGGGGACAGGGGCCCTACGAGCAGTACTTC CASSTYPRGQGPYEQYF
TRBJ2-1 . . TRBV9 TGTGCCAGCAGCGTATTGAGCTCCTACAATGAGCAGTTCTTC CASSVLSSYNEQFF
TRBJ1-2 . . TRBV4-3 TGCGCCAGCAGCCCTAACAGGGAAGGGGGCTATGGCTACACCTTC CASSPNREGGYGYTF
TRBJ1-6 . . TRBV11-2 TGTGCCAGCAGCCGCGGGTTCGGGGATTCACCCCTCCACTTT CASSRGFGDSPLHF
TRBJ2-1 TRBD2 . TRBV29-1 TGCAGCGTTGAAGGACTAGCGGGGGATGAGCAGTTCTTC CSVEGLAGDEQFF
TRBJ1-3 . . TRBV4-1 TGCGCCAGCAGCCTCGCCCCGACAGCAGGAAATTCAAACACCATATATTTT CASSLAPTAGNSNTIYF
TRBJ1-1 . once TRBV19 TGTGCCAGTAGTATTGTGGGTGGCGGTGAAGCTTTCTTT CASSIVGGGEAFF
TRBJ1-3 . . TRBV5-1 TGCGCCAGCAGCTTGGACAGATTCTCTGGAAACACCATATATTTT CASSLDRFSGNTIYF
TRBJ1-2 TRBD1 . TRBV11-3 TGTGCCAGCAGCCCGAACAGGGGGCAAGGCTACACCTTC CASSPNRGQGYTF
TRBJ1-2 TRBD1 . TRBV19 TGTGCCAGTACCAACCCCCGGGACAGGGGGCGTGTTAACTATGGCTACACCTTC CASTNPRDRGRVNYGYTF
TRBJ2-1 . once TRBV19 TGTGCCAGTAGTATCGTGCGGGAACGCCAGTTCTTC CASSIVRERQFF
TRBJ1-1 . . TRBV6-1 TGTGCCAGCAGTGAACGTGGAGACACTGAAGCTTTCTTT CASSERGDTEAFF
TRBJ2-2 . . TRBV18 TGTGCCAGCTCACCACGGGAGGCTAACACCGGGGAGCTGTTTTTT CASSPREANTGELFF
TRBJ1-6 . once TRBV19 TGTGCCAGTAGCCAAACGCACACGGGGTATAATTCACCCCTCCACTTT CASSQTHTGYNSPLHF